One and the same sample provided the 27 T cell receptor beta chains below, sequenced in a study of PD-1 blockade in classical Hodgkin lymphoma. The method was immunoSEQ multiplex PCR; TCRdb's version includes in-frame clones alone and lacks a portion of them. The sample has around 20,000 clones, just over 85% seen once. Each and every patient relapsed after autologous stem cell transplantation, and patients got differing brentuximab vedotin exposure. The starting material was peripheral blood mononuclear cells (PBMCs), obtained before the second cycle of nivolumab. The receptor source for this set is a human donor with classical Hodgkin lymphoma.

J is TRBJ2-2 and V is TRBV19, with 8 bases matching TRBD2. The V gene's germline CDR1 is LNHDA and CDR2 SQIVND (reference sequence). Trimming at V came to 3 bases and at J to 6 bases, leaving 15 bases not matched to a gene. The CDR3 extends over 18 amino acids. Here the CDR3 reads CASSIPPLRGVTAGELFF. Written as DNA, the CDR3 is TGTGCCAGTAGTATTCCCCCTTTGCGGGGGGTGACCGCCGGGGAGCTGTTTTTT.

V and J are TRBV5-5 and TRBJ2-7; weak D call: TRBD2 (5 bases). The CDR3 covers 12 residues. Per germline, CDR1 SGHKS and CDR2 YYEKEE (reference sequence). The germline V and J ends were trimmed by 0 bases and 6 bases, with 7 bases remaining between them. For the CDR3, the DNA is TGTGCCAGCAGCTTGGTGAGCGGCGAGCAGTACTTC. Encoded protein: CASSLVSGEQYF.

This clone was found once. The chain links TRBV18 to TRBJ2-1, with a tentative D call TRBD2 (5 bases). With 6 bases removed from V and 15 bases from J, the gap between germline ends came to 21 bases. The CDR3 runs to 13 residues. The germline V gene has CDR1 KGHSH and CDR2 LQKENI. This CDR3 is CASSSDPKGDMFF. CDR3 sequence (DNA): TGTGCCAGCTCGTCCGACCCGAAGGGAGATATGTTCTTC.

J is TRBJ2-5 and V is TRBV7-9; the D is unclear. Germline CDR1 SEHNR, CDR2 FQNEAQ (reference sequence). The CDR3 consists of 15 residues. Trimming removed 1 base from V and 1 base from J, with 10 bases in between. Here the CDR3 reads CASSLDEGLQETQYF. CDR3 sequence (DNA): TGTGCCAGCAGCTTAGATGAAGGGCTCCAAGAGACCCAGTACTTC.

This chain links TRBV5-1 with TRBJ2-3; D may be TRBD2 (7 bases). CDR1 is SGHRS, CDR2 YFSETQ, per germline. V lost 4 bases to trimming and J lost 5 bases, with 17 bases between them. CDR3 length: 15 residues. The CDR3 region is CASSTSRGGLDTQYF. The CDR3 nucleotides read TGCGCCAGCAGCACAAGCCGCGGGGGCCTAGATACGCAGTATTTT.

This clone came up once. The gene calls are TRBV2 and TRBJ2-3, with D uncertain. The germline V gene encodes CDR1 SNHLY and CDR2 FYNNEI. This CDR3 has 15 amino acids. The germline V and J ends were trimmed by 3 bases and 2 bases, with 12 bases remaining between them. CDR3 residues: CASSDGVSFTDTQYF. Here the CDR3 DNA reads TGTGCCAGCAGTGATGGGGTTTCCTTCACAGATACGCAGTATTTT.

The V gene is TRBV5-1, the J gene TRBJ1-3, with 11 bases aligning to TRBD1. The CDR3 covers 14 residues. Germline CDR1 SGHRS, CDR2 YFSETQ. The V and J ends lost 4 bases and 6 bases, in that order; junction bases with no gene match: 3. The CDR3 loop is CASSRTGGENTIYF. The CDR3 DNA follows: TGCGCCAGCAGCCGGACAGGGGGCGAAAACACCATATATTTT.

V and J are TRBV4-1 and TRBJ2-5, with 11 bases lining up with TRBD2. The CDR3 consists of 16 residues. The germline CDR1 and CDR2 sequences are MGHRA and YSYEKL. Trimming at V came to 3 bases and at J to 2 bases, leaving 5 bases not matched to a gene. The chain's CDR3 is CASSQGRTSGQETQYF. In DNA, the CDR3 is TGCGCCAGCAGCCAGGGGAGGACTAGCGGGCAAGAGACCCAGTACTTC.

This chain links TRBV2 with TRBJ2-1; TRBD2 is a possible D gene (6 bases). CDR3 length: 14 residues. Germline assignment: CDR1 SNHLY and CDR2 FYNNEI. The V end was cut by 1 base, the J end by 8 bases, with 12 bases between. CDR3 nucleotide sequence: TGTGCCAGCAGTGAAGGGTCGGGGGTCGATGAGCAGTTCTTC. This gives the protein CASSEGSGVDEQFF.

The chain uses TRBV13 and TRBJ2-7, with no clear D. The CDR3 has 12 amino acids. Trimming stripped 0 bases from V and 1 base from J, with 1 base between. CDR1 is PRHDT, CDR2 FYEKMQ, per germline (reference sequence). CDR3 coding DNA: TGTGCCAGCAGCTTAGGTTCCTACGAGCAGTACTTC. The encoded protein is CASSLGSYEQYF.

V is TRBV5-1 and J is TRBJ2-5, with D possibly being TRBD1 or TRBD2 (5 bases each). The germline gives CDR1 SGHRS, CDR2 YFSETQ. The CDR3 has 16 residues. The V and J ends lost 0 bases and 2 bases respectively, with 14 bases between them. CDR3 nucleotides: TGCGCCAGCAGCTTGGGGCCGGGGACCACGCAAGAGACCCAGTACTTC. Translation: CASSLGPGTTQETQYF.

The chain carries TRBV5-1 and TRBJ2-3, with TRBD2 matching 8 bases. Losses at the gene ends were 0 bases for V and 2 bases for J; bases not matched to a gene: 5. Germline V gives CDR1 SGHRS, CDR2 YFSETQ. This CDR3 has 16 amino acids. This chain's CDR3 is CASSLAVAGTTDTQYF. The DNA of the CDR3 is TGCGCCAGCAGCTTGGCGGTAGCGGGGACCACAGATACGCAGTATTTT.

The chain carries TRBV7-2 and TRBJ2-3; D might be TRBD2 (6 bases). The CDR3 is made up of 14 amino acids. The germline CDR1 and CDR2 sequences are SGHTA and FQGNSA. V gave up 5 bases and J gave up 2 bases, with 11 bases separating them. In DNA, the CDR3 is TGTGCCAGCAGCCGTAAGCGGGTCACAGATACGCAGTATTTT. Translating it yields CASSRKRVTDTQYF.

This chain connects TRBV19 to TRBJ1-4; 7 bases agree with TRBD1. Germline CDR1 is LNHDA and CDR2 is SQIVND (reference sequence). The CDR3 is 16 amino acids. V shed 6 bases, J shed 4 bases, and the junction held 11 bases outside the gene matches. The CDR3 is CASSADREGINEKLFF. DNA of the CDR3: TGTGCCAGTAGCGCTGACAGGGAGGGGATTAATGAAAAACTGTTTTTT.

The table lists this clone with a count of one. The chain couples TRBV6-5 to TRBJ2-7; D is possibly TRBD1 (6 bases). V was trimmed by 4 bases and J by 0 bases, leaving 13 bases between them. Germline CDR1 reads MNHEY; CDR2 reads SVGAGI. This CDR3 contains 15 residues. CDR3 region: CASSFVGASSYEQYF. DNA of the CDR3: TGTGCCAGCAGTTTTGTGGGGGCTAGCTCCTACGAGCAGTACTTC.

CDR3 amino acids: CASSQEETHRANSGANVLTF. CDR3 nucleotide sequence: TGCGCCAGCAGCCAAGAAGAGACCCACCGGGCCAACTCTGGGGCCAACGTCCTGACTTTC. The rearrangement uses TRBV4-3 and TRBJ2-6; the D is unclear. The length of the CDR3 is 20 residues. Germline lookup yields CDR1 LGHNA and CDR2 YSLEER. V gave up 0 bases and J gave up 0 bases, with 18 bases separating them.

This clone was seen only once. V is TRBV7-9 and J is TRBJ1-1; D perhaps matches TRBD1 (5 bases). Germline CDR1 SEHNR, CDR2 FQNEAQ (reference sequence). V was cut by 5 bases and J by 6 bases, with 19 bases left in between. There are 15 residues in the CDR3. Here the CDR3 reads CASSLEGLSGAEAFF. The CDR3 coding sequence is TGTGCCAGCAGCCTCGAGGGACTTTCGGGCGCTGAAGCTTTCTTT.

This chain links TRBV7-2 with TRBJ1-6, with D possibly being TRBD1 (6 bases). The CDR3 length is 15 residues. The ends were cut back, 4 bases at V and 10 bases at J, with 17 bases in the middle. CDR1 is SGHTA, CDR2 FQGNSA, per germline. The CDR3 nucleotides are TGTGCCAGCAGCTCAACCGGAACAGGGAACTCACCCCTCCACTTT. Amino acids: CASSSTGTGNSPLHF.

The chain employs TRBV5-1 and TRBJ2-3; possibly TRBD2 for D (5 bases). The V end was cut by 3 bases, the J end by 1 base, with 15 bases between. CDR1 is SGHRS, CDR2 YFSETQ, per germline. The CDR3 is 16 residues long. The chain's CDR3 is CASSSRTGGGTDTQYF. The CDR3, as DNA: TGCGCCAGCAGCTCCCGGACTGGAGGCGGCACAGATACGCAGTATTTT.

This chain connects TRBV5-1 to TRBJ1-1; D is ambiguous. Trimming pared 0 bases from V and 1 base from J, leaving 4 bases between. Germline values: CDR1 SGHRS, CDR2 YFSETQ. This CDR3 is built from 13 residues. This CDR3 is CASSLGENTEAFF. The DNA of the CDR3 is TGCGCCAGCAGCTTGGGGGAGAACACTGAAGCTTTCTTT.

V is TRBV15 and J is TRBJ1-6; 7 nucleotides align to TRBD1. Germline CDR1 and CDR2: LNHNV and YYDKDF (reference sequence). V dropped 1 base and J dropped 8; count of bases not matched to a gene: 8. The CDR3 runs to 16 residues. The CDR3 DNA reads TGTGCCACCAGCAGAGGACAGGGTCAGGCTGATTCACCCCTCCACTTT. It translates to CATSRGQGQADSPLHF.

This rearrangement joins TRBV6-6 to TRBJ2-7; 11 bases agree with TRBD2. There are 14 residues in the CDR3. J lost 3 bases, V lost 7 bases, and 5 bases had no gene match. Germline CDR1 MNHNY, CDR2 SVGAGI (reference sequence). The CDR3 DNA follows: TGTGCCAGCACTACCGGGACTAGCGGCTACGAGCAGTACTTC. Translation gives CASTTGTSGYEQYF.

The rearrangement links TRBV5-1 to TRBJ2-1, with 7 bases aligning to TRBD2. V was pared by 3 bases and J by 0 bases, with 3 bases of the junction left unmatched. Germline-derived CDR1 and CDR2 are SGHRS and YFSETQ. The CDR3 extends over 15 amino acids. The CDR3 is CASSYGGSSYNEQFF. DNA for the CDR3: TGCGCCAGCAGCTACGGGGGGAGCTCCTACAATGAGCAGTTCTTC. The complete variable domain, with remaining parts taken from reference TRBV5-1 and TRBJ2-1, reads KAGVTQTPRYLIKTRGQQVTLSCSPISGHRSVSWYQQTPGQGLQFLFEYFSETQRNKGNFPGRFSGRQFSNSRSEMNVSTLELGDSALYLCASSYGGSSYNEQFFGPGTRLTVL.

This sequence joins TRBV5-1 and TRBJ1-4, with 7 bases aligning to TRBD1. J gave up 0 bases and V 4 bases, and 3 bases lay outside the gene matches. The CDR3 is 15 residues long. Germline V lookup: CDR1 SGHRS, CDR2 YFSETQ. Here the CDR3 reads CASSDGTATNEKLFF. CDR3 bases: TGCGCCAGCAGCGATGGGACAGCAACTAATGAAAAACTGTTTTTT.

V gene TRBV5-1 combines with J gene TRBJ1-3, with D possibly being TRBD1 (6 bases). Deletions cut 1 base from V and 6 bases from J, with 11 bases between. The CDR3 loop spans 14 amino acids. The germline CDR1 and CDR2 sequences are SGHRS and YFSETQ. This CDR3 reads CASSLSDSSNTIYF. CDR3 nucleotides: TGCGCCAGCAGCTTGTCGGACAGTTCAAACACCATATATTTT.

This rearrangement joins TRBV6-1 to TRBJ1-1; no clear D gene. Trimming shortened V by 0 bases and J by 1 base, and 6 bases separated the two germline ends. Germline assignment: CDR1 MNHNS and CDR2 SASEGT. CDR3 length equals 14 residues. The CDR3 DNA is TGTGCCAGCAGTGAAGCCGCGCCGAACACTGAAGCTTTCTTT. Its translation: CASSEAAPNTEAFF.

The V gene is TRBV7-9, the J gene TRBJ1-4; the D gene is possibly TRBD1 (5 bases). The germline V gene has CDR1 SEHNR and CDR2 FQNEAQ (reference sequence). This CDR3 has 16 amino acids. Trimming pared 1 base from V and 5 bases from J, leaving 14 bases between. As DNA, the CDR3 is TGTGCCAGCAGCTTAGATCGGGGACTTGTAAATGAAAAACTGTTTTTT. Protein: CASSLDRGLVNEKLFF.